This TCR beta chain appears in the sequencing data of a study of PD-L1 blockade in urothelial cancer. At the level of the study: Male sex and bladder-origin urothelial cancer were recorded for twenty-five of 29 patients.

J gave up 3 bases and V 4 bases, and 5 bases lay outside the gene matches. Germline CDR1 reads SGHRS; CDR2 reads YFSETQ. This CDR3 is built from 15 residues. The study, taken as a whole, reports: Durable-benefit patients had greater expansion of tumor-associated blood clones at 3 weeks.

Time point in this sample: pretreatment peripheral blood. Enrolled patients showed locally advanced or metastatic urothelial carcinoma. Each patient contributed between 1 and 8 total time points of blood mononuclear cells, pretreatment and during treatment. Details on this clone: Antigen specificity is unknown.

Sequenced by immunoSEQ multiplex PCR; TCRdb stores in-frame clones only, minus some. The table includes tens of thousands of clones, 84% detected once. The source material was PBMCs, sampled around atezolizumab (anti-PD-L1) treatment. The rearrangement joins TRBV5-1 to TRBJ2-1; 9 bases agree with TRBD2. This sequence was found in a man aged 55 to 70 with urothelial cancer. The DNA for the CDR3 is TGCGCCAGCAGCCAGTGGACTAGCGACTACAATGAGCAGTTCTTC. It is translated as CASSQWTSDYNEQFF. The full variable domain, completed using reference TRBV5-1 and TRBJ2-1, is KAGVTQTPRYLIKTRGQQVTLSCSPISGHRSVSWYQQTPGQGLQFLFEYFSETQRNKGNFPGRFSGRQFSNSRSEMNVSTLELGDSALYLCASSQWTSDYNEQFFGPGTRLTVL.